This is a list of T cell receptor beta chains from one sample in a study of T-cell memory formation after mild COVID-19. TCRdb reprocessed the 5' RACE reads via MiXCR and lists one record per CDR3 protein. The repertoire has about 270,000 distinct CDR3 sequences, about 16% of them found once; the top ten carry 2% to 2.5%. The sample was PBMCs or a T cell subset sorted from them (not recorded which). Source of these receptors: an adult woman who had mild COVID-19 (a few samples of this study predate the infection). Cell type and time point are not known. Each CDR3 is given with its conserved first and last residue. The D gene is left open where the match is weak. Some rows have no size entry. The others give once, few or many, or a class for an expanded clone.

TRBV30,14,few,TRBJ2-7,.,TGTGCCTGGAGAGACTTTAGGAGGGTATACGAGCAGTACTTC,CAWRDFRRVYEQYF
TRBV11-2,17,.,TRBJ2-6,TRBD2,TGTGCCAGCATCCATCTAGCGGGTCGCTCTGGGGCCAACGTCCTGACTTTC,CASIHLAGRSGANVLTF
TRBV7-3,15,.,TRBJ1-3,.,TGTGCCAGCAGCATCGACGGGACCAGCGCAAACACCATATATTTT,CASSIDGTSANTIYF
TRBV20-1,14,few,TRBJ2-7,.,TGCAGTGCTAGAAGGCTAGACGACCCCTACGAGCAGTACTTC,CSARRLDDPYEQYF
TRBV21-1,18,.,TRBJ1-5,.,TGTGCCAGCAGCAAAGATAGACCGGGGCGTAATAGCAATCAGCCCCAGCATTTT,CASSKDRPGRNSNQPQHF
TRBV18,13,few,TRBJ1-1,TRBD1,TGTGCCAGCTCACCACTGGACAGGACTGAAGCTTTCTTT,CASSPLDRTEAFF
TRBV24-1,15,.,TRBJ1-2,.,TGTGCCACCGCCGGTCGCGGGGGCGGGATCTATGGCTACACCTTC,CATAGRGGGIYGYTF
TRBV29-1,13,few,TRBJ2-7,TRBD1,TGCAGCGTGAACGGACAGGGAATTTACGAGCAGTACTTC,CSVNGQGIYEQYF
TRBV12-3/TRBV12-4,12,.,TRBJ2-4,.,TGTGCCAGCACCGGTGGGGGAAACATTCAGTACTTC,CASTGGGNIQYF
TRBV7-9,15,few,TRBJ2-3,TRBD2,TGTGCCAGCAGCCAAACTAGCGGGTGGTCAGATACGCAGTATTTT,CASSQTSGWSDTQYF
TRBV7-3,15,.,TRBJ2-3,TRBD1,TGTGCCAGCAGCTACGGGACAGGGTTCACAGATACGCAGTATTTT,CASSYGTGFTDTQYF
TRBV7-6,15,few,TRBJ2-7,.,TGTGCCAGCAGCTTAGGAGGGTCTCCTTCGGTGGGGCAGTACTTC,CASSLGGSPSVGQYF
TRBV12-3/TRBV12-4,16,many,TRBJ2-1,TRBD2,TGTGCCAGCAAGCTCGCCCGGACTAGTGTCTACAATGAGCAGTTCTTC,CASKLARTSVYNEQFF
TRBV11-2,14,few,TRBJ1-1,.,TGTGCCAGCAGCTTAGAGGGGGCGGGAGCTGAAGCTTTCTTT,CASSLEGAGAEAFF
TRBV24-1,15,few,TRBJ2-3,.,TGTGCCACCAGTGACCCCGGGACACCGAGCGATACGCAGTATTTT,CATSDPGTPSDTQYF
TRBV12-3/TRBV12-4,13,.,TRBJ1-6,.,TGTGCCAGCAGTTTGAGGTCAAATTCACCCCTCCACTTT,CASSLRSNSPLHF
TRBV3-1,13,few,TRBJ2-2,.,TGTGCCAGCACCTACGTTTCCACCGGGGAGCTGTTTTTT,CASTYVSTGELFF
TRBV12-3/TRBV12-4,16,.,TRBJ1-3,.,TGTGCCAGCGGGTCGGGGGGCGTTAACTCTGGAAACACCATATATTTT,CASGSGGVNSGNTIYF
TRBV28,15,few,TRBJ2-4,.,TGTGCCAGTCTTGGCGGGATCGTAGCCAAAAACATTCAGTACTTC,CASLGGIVAKNIQYF
TRBV24-1,16,medium-sized,TRBJ2-1,TRBD2,TGTGCCACCAGTGATTTGACTAGCGGGGGGGCATATGAGCAGTTCTTC,CATSDLTSGGAYEQFF
TRBV25-1,16,few,TRBJ1-5,.,TGTGCCAGCAGTGCCCCAGGGGCGTTAGGCAATCAGCCCCAGCATTTT,CASSAPGALGNQPQHF
TRBV7-3,14,.,TRBJ1-5,.,TGTGCCAGCAGCCCGCGGGCCATAGGTCAGCCCCAGCATTTT,CASSPRAIGQPQHF
TRBV24-1,16,few,TRBJ2-5,.,TGTGCCACCAGTGATTTGGGCAAGGGGAGGCCGGAGACCCAGTACTTC,CATSDLGKGRPETQYF
TRBV5-1,15,.,TRBJ2-5,TRBD2,TGCGCCAGCAGCTTGGCCCCTAGCGGTCAAGAGACCCAGTACTTC,CASSLAPSGQETQYF
TRBV15,13,few,TRBJ2-1,.,TGTGCCACCAGCAGAGATCGGCCTTCCGAGCAGTTCTTC,CATSRDRPSEQFF
TRBV3-1,16,.,TRBJ1-4,.,TGTGCCAGCAGCCAAGTCTACACCGGGCATCATGAAAAACTGTTTTTT,CASSQVYTGHHEKLFF
TRBV4-1,15,.,TRBJ1-1,TRBD1,TGCGCCAGCAGCCAACGACAGGGGGTGGGCACTGAAGCTTTCTTT,CASSQRQGVGTEAFF
TRBV5-5,16,.,TRBJ2-2,.,TGTGCCAGCAGCCCGCGGCCAGGTGGGAAGACCGGGGAGCTGTTTTTT,CASSPRPGGKTGELFF
TRBV18,12,.,TRBJ1-1,.,TGTGCCAGCTCACAGGTAACGGCTGAAGCTTTCTTT,CASSQVTAEAFF
TRBV14,15,.,TRBJ1-2,.,TGTGCCAGCAGCCCCACAGCAGGATGGAACTATGGCTACACCTTC,CASSPTAGWNYGYTF
TRBV7-9,15,many,TRBJ1-5,TRBD1,TGTGCCAGCAGCTACGCCGGGACAGAGAATCAGCCCCAGCATTTT,CASSYAGTENQPQHF
TRBV2,13,few,TRBJ1-2,.,TGTGCCAGCAGTGACATCACTAACTATGGCTACACCTTC,CASSDITNYGYTF
TRBV6-1,13,.,TRBJ1-1,.,TGTGCCAGCAGTGATGTGGCGAACACTGAAGCTTTCTTT,CASSDVANTEAFF
TRBV12-3/TRBV12-4,17,.,TRBJ1-1,TRBD1,TGTGCCAGCAGTTTCCAAGGGACAGTTGGTCTGAACACTGAAGCTTTCTTT,CASSFQGTVGLNTEAFF
TRBV5-1,16,.,TRBJ2-3,.,TGCGCCAGCAGCCCCCCGGGGTTATCAAACACAGATACGCAGTATTTT,CASSPPGLSNTDTQYF
TRBV18,17,few,TRBJ2-1,.,TGTGCCAGCTCACCAGATTCGTGGGGGTTCGCCTACAATGAGCAGTTCTTC,CASSPDSWGFAYNEQFF
TRBV6-1,12,.,TRBJ1-2,.,TGTGCCAGCAGCCTCCGGTCCCGAGGTTACACCTTC,CASSLRSRGYTF
TRBV6-4,16,.,TRBJ2-1,.,TGTGCCAGCAGTGACTCGGCCAAGGGGGGGTACAATGAGCAGTTCTTC,CASSDSAKGGYNEQFF
TRBV27,16,.,TRBJ2-7,TRBD1,TGTGCCAGCAGACAACAGGGGGCAAGGACCTCCTACGAGCAGTACTTC,CASRQQGARTSYEQYF
TRBV20-1,15,.,TRBJ2-7,TRBD2,TGCAGTGCCGGACTAGCGGGCGCCCGCTCCTACGAGCAGTACTTC,CSAGLAGARSYEQYF
TRBV10-3,13,.,TRBJ1-1,TRBD1,TGTGCCATCAGTCGGGACAGGAACACTGAAGCTTTCTTT,CAISRDRNTEAFF
TRBV10-3,15,few,TRBJ1-1,TRBD1,TGTGCCATCAGCGGTGCAGGGGGTTTGAACACTGAAGCTTTCTTT,CAISGAGGLNTEAFF
TRBV7-6,13,.,TRBJ1-1,.,TGTGCCAGCAGCCTAAACACAGACACTGAAGCTTTCTTT,CASSLNTDTEAFF
TRBV20-1,10,.,TRBJ1-2,.,TGCAGTGCTAGTGTAGTTGGCTACACCTTC,CSASVVGYTF
TRBV18,15,few,TRBJ2-7,TRBD1,TGTGCCAGCTCACCACCCGGGACAGGGATGTACGAGCAGTACTTC,CASSPPGTGMYEQYF
TRBV7-2,13,many,TRBJ1-2,.,TGTGCCAGCAGCCCCCGAGACGCCTATGGCTACACCTTC,CASSPRDAYGYTF
TRBV30,14,few,TRBJ1-1,.,TGTGCCTGGAGTTCCAGGTACCTGAACACTGAAGCTTTCTTT,CAWSSRYLNTEAFF
TRBV7-3,12,few,TRBJ2-3,.,TGTGCCAGCAGCTTAGAGGGGGTGACGCAGTATTTT,CASSLEGVTQYF
TRBV4-1,17,few,TRBJ2-7,.,TGCGCCAGCAGCCCTGGGACAGCCTCGGAGGGATACTACGAGCAGTACTTC,CASSPGTASEGYYEQYF
TRBV4-3,17,once,TRBJ2-1,.,TGCGCCAGCAGCCAGGCCCGGCGACAGAGCTCCTACAATGAGCAGTTCTTC,CASSQARRQSSYNEQFF
TRBV12-2,17,.,TRBJ1-3,.,TGTGCAAGTCGCTTGAAAGGACAAGGCGCACTTGGAAACACCATATATTTT,CASRLKGQGALGNTIYF
TRBV20-1,14,.,TRBJ2-7,.,TGCAGTGCTAGGAGGCTACGCGGAACCTACGAGCAGTACTTC,CSARRLRGTYEQYF
TRBV30,13,.,TRBJ1-6,.,TGTGCCTGGAATCGGGGAGCTCCCTCACCCCTCCACTTT,CAWNRGAPSPLHF